The rows below give T cell receptor beta chains drawn from one sample of a study of blood T cell repertoires in COVID-19. Profiled with immunoSEQ multiplex PCR; TCRdb holds only in-frame clones, not every one. The sample has approximately 500,000 clones; approximately 88% are singletons. The sequenced sample was peripheral blood. The receptors here all came from a woman aged 45 to 65 with COVID-19, enrolled during active disease. Both conserved end residues are part of each CDR3. Fields, in order: clone size, D gene, V gene, CDR3 length, J gene, CDR3 DNA, CDR3 protein. A D gene is named only where the DNA matches it firmly. For some rows the clone size is stated as once, few or many, or as a class when expanded; others skip it.

size: once; D: .; V: TRBV10-2; length: 13; J: TRBJ1-5; DNA: TGCGCCAGCAGTGAGGCGCCCAATCAGCCCCAGCATTTT; CDR3: CASSEAPNQPQHF
size: .; D: TRBD1; V: TRBV25-1; length: 17; J: TRBJ2-7; DNA: TGTGCCAGCAGTGATGTCTTATTGGGACAGGGCAAAAGGGAGCAGTACTTC; CDR3: CASSDVLLGQGKREQYF
size: .; D: .; V: TRBV12-5; length: 16; J: TRBJ1-4; DNA: TGTGCTAGTGGTTTGAGAGGGGGTGCAACTAATGAAAAACTGTTTTTT; CDR3: CASGLRGGATNEKLFF
size: .; D: .; V: TRBV6-1; length: 11; J: TRBJ1-2; DNA: TGTGCCAGCAGTGAATTCGGGGGCTACACCTTC; CDR3: CASSEFGGYTF
size: .; D: .; V: TRBV7-6; length: 14; J: TRBJ2-3; DNA: TGTGCCAGCAGCAGATCTAATGGGCCAGATACGCAGTATTTT; CDR3: CASSRSNGPDTQYF
size: .; D: .; V: TRBV2; length: 10; J: TRBJ1-1; DNA: TGTGCCAGCAGTGACTCTGAAGCTTTCTTT; CDR3: CASSDSEAFF
size: .; D: .; V: TRBV28; length: 14; J: TRBJ1-5; DNA: TGTGCCACGGGGATTAAGGCAGGGGTTCAGCCCCAGCATTTT; CDR3: CATGIKAGVQPQHF
size: .; D: .; V: TRBV7-6; length: 15; J: TRBJ1-4; DNA: TGTGCCAGCAGCTTAGAAGGAGCGCTTAATGAAAAACTGTTTTTT; CDR3: CASSLEGALNEKLFF
size: .; D: .; V: TRBV21-1; length: 15; J: TRBJ1-6; DNA: TGTGCCAGCAGCAAATCCCCACCGGTTAGTTCACCCCTCCACTTT; CDR3: CASSKSPPVSSPLHF
size: .; D: .; V: TRBV24-1; length: 13; J: TRBJ2-3; DNA: TGTGCCACCAGTGATGGAGGGTACGATACGCAGTATTTT; CDR3: CATSDGGYDTQYF
size: few; D: TRBD1; V: TRBV5-1; length: 15; J: TRBJ1-2; DNA: TGCGCCAGCAGCCGCGGGACAGGGGGCGACTATGGCTACACCTTC; CDR3: CASSRGTGGDYGYTF
size: .; D: TRBD1; V: TRBV6-5; length: 15; J: TRBJ2-7; DNA: TGTGCCAGCAGTTTTGACAGGGGCGAGACCTACGAGCAGTACTTC; CDR3: CASSFDRGETYEQYF
size: .; D: .; V: TRBV19; length: 12; J: TRBJ1-2; DNA: TGTGCCAGTAGTCTAAGGACAAACGGCTACACCTTC; CDR3: CASSLRTNGYTF
size: .; D: .; V: TRBV5-1; length: 14; J: TRBJ2-1; DNA: TGCGCCAGCAGCTTGGCCCCAGGGGAGAATGAGCAGTTCTTC; CDR3: CASSLAPGENEQFF
size: .; D: TRBD2; V: TRBV12-5; length: 16; J: TRBJ2-1; DNA: TGTGCTAGTGCCTCACCGACTAGCGGGAGTTACAATGAGCAGTTCTTC; CDR3: CASASPTSGSYNEQFF
size: .; D: TRBD1; V: TRBV5-5; length: 14; J: TRBJ1-1; DNA: TGTGCCAGCAGCTTACAGGGGATTTGGACTGAAGCTTTCTTT; CDR3: CASSLQGIWTEAFF
size: .; D: TRBD1; V: TRBV5-6; length: 17; J: TRBJ1-1; DNA: TGTGCCAGCAGCTTGGTGGACAGGGGGCGATTAGACACTGAAGCTTTCTTT; CDR3: CASSLVDRGRLDTEAFF
size: .; D: .; V: TRBV9; length: 13; J: TRBJ1-1; DNA: TGTGCCAGCAGCGTTTCCGGTAACACTGAAGCTTTCTTT; CDR3: CASSVSGNTEAFF
size: .; D: TRBD1; V: TRBV24-1; length: 15; J: TRBJ2-2; DNA: TGTGCCACCAGCGCCGGGACAGGGGTTACCGGGGAGCTGTTTTTT; CDR3: CATSAGTGVTGELFF
size: .; D: .; V: TRBV19; length: 13; J: TRBJ1-3; DNA: TGTGCCAGTAGTGCGAAAGCTGGAAACACCATATATTTT; CDR3: CASSAKAGNTIYF
size: few; D: .; V: TRBV6-5; length: 15; J: TRBJ2-1; DNA: TGTGCCAGCAGTCCCCGGGCAGGGATGGGTAATGAGCAGTTCTTC; CDR3: CASSPRAGMGNEQFF
size: few; D: .; V: TRBV2; length: 14; J: TRBJ1-6; DNA: TGTGCCAGCAGCTGGTCGGGCGGGGAATCACCCCTCCACTTT; CDR3: CASSWSGGESPLHF
size: .; D: TRBD1; V: TRBV5-6; length: 16; J: TRBJ1-2; DNA: TGTGCCAGCAGCTACGGGACAGGGGCCTCAAACTATGGCTACACCTTC; CDR3: CASSYGTGASNYGYTF
size: .; D: .; V: TRBV25-1; length: 13; J: TRBJ1-3; DNA: TGTGCCAGCATGAGGGAAGCCGGAAACACCATATATTTT; CDR3: CASMREAGNTIYF
size: .; D: TRBD2; V: TRBV5-1; length: 16; J: TRBJ2-2; DNA: TGCGCCAGCAGCGCTACCGGGACTAGCGGTTCCGGGGAGCTGTTTTTT; CDR3: CASSATGTSGSGELFF
size: .; D: TRBD1; V: TRBV9; length: 15; J: TRBJ1-1; DNA: TGTGCCAGCAGCCTACAGGGGAACATGAACACTGAAGCTTTCTTT; CDR3: CASSLQGNMNTEAFF
size: once; D: .; V: TRBV24-1; length: 18; J: TRBJ2-3; DNA: TGTGCCACCAGTGATCCCGGGAAGGTCCCGGTCAACACAGATACGCAGTATTTT; CDR3: CATSDPGKVPVNTDTQYF
size: .; D: TRBD1; V: TRBV28; length: 13; J: TRBJ1-1; DNA: TGTGCCAGCAGTTTCCATCAGGGGGCGCAGGGTTTCTTT; CDR3: CASSFHQGAQGFF
size: .; D: .; V: TRBV9; length: 14; J: TRBJ2-7; DNA: TGTGCCAGCAGCGTAGGACAGTCCCCCTACGAGCAGTACTTC; CDR3: CASSVGQSPYEQYF
size: few; D: .; V: TRBV27; length: 13; J: TRBJ1-3; DNA: TGTGCCAGCAGTTTCACAGCCGGAAACACCATATATTTT; CDR3: CASSFTAGNTIYF
size: .; D: .; V: TRBV5-4; length: 15; J: TRBJ1-1; DNA: TGTGCCAGCAGCCCTATGGGGAGGGAGAACACTGAAGCTTTCTTT; CDR3: CASSPMGRENTEAFF
size: .; D: .; V: TRBV12-1; length: 19; J: TRBJ2-3; DNA: TGTGCCAGCAGCTTTGCGCGAGTTGGCCTAGCGGGGGAGTTAGATACGCAGTATTTT; CDR3: CASSFARVGLAGELDTQYF
size: .; D: .; V: TRBV9; length: 15; J: TRBJ2-2; DNA: TGTGCCAGCAGCGAACTAGCTAGCTACACCGGGGAGCTGTTTTTT; CDR3: CASSELASYTGELFF
size: .; D: TRBD2; V: TRBV27; length: 16; J: TRBJ2-7; DNA: TGTGCCAGCAGTTCCCCGGGACTAGCCCTGATCTACGAGCAGTACTTC; CDR3: CASSSPGLALIYEQYF
size: .; D: TRBD1; V: TRBV19; length: 13; J: TRBJ1-2; DNA: TGTGCCAGTAGCATGACAGGGAACTATGGCTACACCTTC; CDR3: CASSMTGNYGYTF
size: .; D: TRBD1; V: TRBV28; length: 14; J: TRBJ1-3; DNA: TGTGCCAGCAGCCCCGGACAGGGAGGAAACACCATATATTTT; CDR3: CASSPGQGGNTIYF
size: .; D: .; V: TRBV12-3/TRBV12-4; length: 13; J: TRBJ2-5; DNA: TGTGCCAGCAGCCCCTTCGGAGACGGGACCCAGTACTTC; CDR3: CASSPFGDGTQYF
size: .; D: .; V: TRBV27; length: 15; J: TRBJ1-1; DNA: TGTGCCAGCAGTTTATTCGCAGGGTCGGGCACTGAAGCTTTCTTT; CDR3: CASSLFAGSGTEAFF
size: .; D: TRBD2; V: TRBV4-2; length: 18; J: TRBJ2-3; DNA: TGTGCCAGCAGCCAAGATCAGGGACTAGCGGGACGCACAGATACGCAGTATTTT; CDR3: CASSQDQGLAGRTDTQYF
size: .; D: .; V: TRBV28; length: 13; J: TRBJ1-2; DNA: TGTGCCAGCAGTTTGCGGGGGGTGGGTGGCTACACCTTC; CDR3: CASSLRGVGGYTF
size: .; D: .; V: TRBV3-1/TRBV3-2; length: 13; J: TRBJ2-7; DNA: TGTGCCAGCAGCCAAGATCGTTTCTACGAGCAGTACTTC; CDR3: CASSQDRFYEQYF
size: .; D: TRBD1; V: TRBV30; length: 14; J: TRBJ1-1; DNA: TGTGCCTGGAGGAACAGGGGGCGGGGGACTGAAGCTTTCTTT; CDR3: CAWRNRGRGTEAFF
size: .; D: TRBD1; V: TRBV28; length: 16; J: TRBJ1-1; DNA: TGTGCCAGCAGTCCAGGACAGGGGGGATGGGACACTGAAGCTTTCTTT; CDR3: CASSPGQGGWDTEAFF
size: .; D: .; V: TRBV4-2; length: 16; J: TRBJ2-3; DNA: TGTGCCAGCAGTTCCCGCAAGCGACTTAGCACAGATACGCAGTATTTT; CDR3: CASSSRKRLSTDTQYF
size: .; D: TRBD1; V: TRBV30; length: 15; J: TRBJ1-4; DNA: TGTGCCTGGAACCTCCCGGGGACAGCTGTTGAAAAACTGTTTTTT; CDR3: CAWNLPGTAVEKLFF
size: .; D: .; V: TRBV28; length: 15; J: TRBJ1-2; DNA: TGTGCCAGCAGTGCTCCCGGCGGAGGAGTCTATGGCTACACCTTC; CDR3: CASSAPGGGVYGYTF
size: .; D: TRBD1; V: TRBV11-3; length: 15; J: TRBJ2-2; DNA: TGTGCCAGCAGCCGACAGGGGGCTGGCACCGGGGAGCTGTTTTTT; CDR3: CASSRQGAGTGELFF
size: .; D: TRBD2; V: TRBV5-6; length: 16; J: TRBJ2-3; DNA: TGTGCCAGCAGCTTGGCTAGCGGGGGGTCCACAGATACGCAGTATTTT; CDR3: CASSLASGGSTDTQYF
size: .; D: .; V: TRBV12-3/TRBV12-4; length: 13; J: TRBJ1-5; DNA: TGTGCCAGCAGTGGACAGCAGGAGCAGCCCCAGCATTTT; CDR3: CASSGQQEQPQHF
size: .; D: .; V: TRBV5-1; length: 13; J: TRBJ1-2; DNA: TGCGCCAGCAGCTTGGTTCAGGAAGATGGCTACACCTTC; CDR3: CASSLVQEDGYTF
size: .; D: .; V: TRBV9; length: 14; J: TRBJ1-2; DNA: TGTGCCAGCAGCCCGGGCCGGGGGGACTATGGCTACACCTTC; CDR3: CASSPGRGDYGYTF
size: few; D: .; V: TRBV30; length: 15; J: TRBJ1-6; DNA: TGTGCCTGGAGTGGCTCGCAGGGCGCGATGTCACCCCTCCACTTT; CDR3: CAWSGSQGAMSPLHF
size: .; D: .; V: TRBV6-6; length: 16; J: TRBJ1-6; DNA: TGTGCCAGCAGTTACGTCCAGGGGCAGTATAATTCACCCCTCCACTTT; CDR3: CASSYVQGQYNSPLHF
size: .; D: .; V: TRBV15; length: 14; J: TRBJ1-3; DNA: TGTGCCACCAGCAGAGTGGCGGGGGACAACACCATATATTTT; CDR3: CATSRVAGDNTIYF
size: .; D: .; V: TRBV11-3; length: 14; J: TRBJ2-7; DNA: TGTGCCAGCAGCTTTCCGGGTACCCCCTACGAGCAGTACTTC; CDR3: CASSFPGTPYEQYF
size: .; D: .; V: TRBV4-1; length: 15; J: TRBJ2-5; DNA: TGCGCCAGCAGCCAAGCCCTAGCGCTTCGGGAGACCCAGTACTTC; CDR3: CASSQALALRETQYF
size: few; D: .; V: TRBV14; length: 15; J: TRBJ1-3; DNA: TGTGCCAGCAGCCAATCATGGACATGGGCAAACACCATATATTTT; CDR3: CASSQSWTWANTIYF
size: .; D: TRBD2; V: TRBV6-5; length: 15; J: TRBJ2-5; DNA: TGTGCCAGCAGAAAGGGGCTAGCGGGGATCGAGACCCAGTACTTC; CDR3: CASRKGLAGIETQYF
size: .; D: .; V: TRBV30; length: 13; J: TRBJ1-4; DNA: TGTGCCTGGAGTCGGAGGACGGCCGAAAAACTGTTTTTT; CDR3: CAWSRRTAEKLFF